This passage covers 5 T cell receptor beta chains from one sample sequenced in a study of T cells in women clearing cervical HPV infection. The assay was immunoSEQ multiplex PCR, and TCRdb's table has in-frame clones only and misses some. Its table records tens of thousands of clones. Sequencing was carried out using blood buffy coat. The receptor source for this set is a woman aged 18-70 years with a cervical HPV16 infection that either progressed to CIN3+ or cleared (not recorded which).

Regarding this clone: The read ends 3 residues early relative to the CDR3; the germline J gene fills the gap. The chain uses TRBV14 and TRBJ2-2; the D is unclear. CDR1 is SGHDN, CDR2 FVKESK, per germline. The CDR3 has 13 residues. The DNA read from the CDR3 is TGTGCCAGCAGCCCTCTACTAAATGAAAAG. Encoded protein: CASSPLLNEK. Given in full, the CDR3 is CASSPLLNEKLFF.

Worth noting for this clone: The missing CDR3 end, 3 residues past where the read stops, is filled in from the germline J gene. Other nucleotide sequences from this sample produce the same CDR3. The V call is TRBV11-2, the J call TRBJ1-1; D is unresolved. Germline CDR1 and CDR2: SGHAT and FQNNGV. The CDR3 sequence is 13 residues long. V gave up 3 bases and J gave up 4 bases, with 9 bases separating them. Partial CDR3 DNA: TGTGCCAGCAGCTTGGAGGGTCCCACTGAA. As protein: CASSLEGPTE. The entire CDR3 protein is CASSLEGPTEAFF.

Of note for this clone: Read sequence stops 3 residues before the CDR3 end, and the germline J gene provides the missing end. The V call is TRBV10-1, the J call TRBJ1-1; D unclear. CDR1 and CDR2 (germline): WNHNN, SYGVQD (reference sequence). The CDR3 is 15 amino acids. The ends were cut back, 2 bases at V and 4 bases at J, with 14 bases in the middle. The CDR3 DNA, read in part, is TGCGCCAGCAGTGAGGCCCTAACGGGTGGCACTGAA. It translates to CASSEALTGGTE. The full CDR3 reads CASSEALTGGTEAFF.

For this clone: The CDR3 end lies 3 residues beyond the end of the read and is filled in from the germline J gene. This chain connects TRBV23-1 to TRBJ1-5; maybe TRBD1 (5 bases). TRBV23-1 is known as an ORF, though its function is uncertain. The CDR3 has 18 residues. V gave up 7 bases and J gave up 7 bases, with 29 bases separating them. CDR3 amino acids: CASNPWGGWQGAVQPQHF. CDR3 DNA, as far as it was read: TGCGCCAGCAACCCCTGGGGAGGGTGGCAGGGAGCAGTCCAGCCC.

In the case of this clone: The DNA ends 3 residues before the CDR3 does, and the rest of the CDR3 is filled in from the germline J gene. The chain uses TRBV19 and TRBJ2-3; TRBD1 agrees at 7 bases. The CDR3 loop spans 15 amino acids. V shed 5 bases and J 0 bases; nucleotides not matched to a gene: 5. Germline V gene data show CDR1 as LNHDA and CDR2 as SQIVND (reference sequence). Here the CDR3 reads CASSPGDSSTDTQYF. Partial CDR3 DNA: TGTGCCAGTAGTCCTGGGGACAGCAGCACAGATACG.